What follows are 27 T cell receptor beta chains derived from one specimen sequenced in a study of blood T cell repertoires in COVID-19. Only in-frame clones appear in the TCRdb table, and some are missing; sequencing was by immunoSEQ multiplex PCR. This sample has under 75,000 clones, with 83% found just once. Input material: peripheral blood. These TCRs come from a human donor in a cohort sampled during active COVID-19.

This clone occurred a few times. The genes are TRBV9 and TRBJ2-1, with 9 positions matching TRBD1. Losses at the gene ends were 0 bases for V and 0 bases for J; bases not matched to a gene: 16. CDR1 SGDLS and CDR2 YYNGEE come from the germline V gene. The CDR3 sequence is 21 residues long. CDR3 in DNA: TGTGCCAGCAGCGTAGTCGCATATTGGGACAGGGTAATAAGCTCCTACAATGAGCAGTTCTTC. Translation gives CASSVVAYWDRVISSYNEQFF. Drawing the rest from reference TRBV9 and TRBJ2-1, the complete variable domain is DSGVTQTPKHLITATGQRVTLRCSPRSGDLSVYWYQQSLDQGLQFLIQYYNGEERAKGNILERFSAQQFPDLHSELNLSSLELGDSALYFCASSVVAYWDRVISSYNEQFFGPGTRLTVL.

The chain links TRBV9 to TRBJ1-4; D is unclear. Germline CDR1 SGDLS, CDR2 YYNGEE. CDR3 size: 15 residues. V shed 0 bases and J shed 5 bases, with 11 bases lying between them. CDR3 protein: CASSVEGGLNEKLFF. CDR3 coding DNA: TGTGCCAGCAGCGTAGAAGGAGGGCTGAATGAAAAACTGTTTTTT. The variable domain in full, with the rest retrieved from reference TRBV9 and TRBJ1-4, is DSGVTQTPKHLITATGQRVTLRCSPRSGDLSVYWYQQSLDQGLQFLIQYYNGEERAKGNILERFSAQQFPDLHSELNLSSLELGDSALYFCASSVEGGLNEKLFFGSGTQLSVL.

This clone has more than one count but fewer than ten. J is TRBJ2-5 and V is TRBV7-2; D gene unclear. This CDR3 is 15 amino acids long. Per germline, CDR1 SGHTA and CDR2 FQGNSA. V lost 5 bases to trimming and J lost 5 bases, with 18 bases between them. The chain's CDR3 is CASSSRISVRETQYF. The DNA for the CDR3 is TGTGCCAGCAGCAGCCGTATTTCGGTCCGGGAGACCCAGTACTTC. The full variable domain, its missing parts supplied by reference TRBV7-2 and TRBJ2-5, is GAGVSQSPSNKVTEKGKDVELRCDPISGHTALYWYRQSLGQGLEFLIYFQGNSAPDKSGLPSDRFSAERTGGSVSTLTIQRTQQEDSAVYLCASSSRISVRETQYFGPGTRLLVL.

The J gene is TRBJ1-1, the V gene TRBV15; TRBD1 is a possible D gene (6 bases). V was shortened by 6 bases and J by 9 bases, with 11 bases between the two germline ends. Germline V gene data show CDR1 as LNHNV and CDR2 as YYDKDF (reference sequence). The CDR3 length is 11 residues. The CDR3 region has the DNA TGTGCCACCAGACAGGGTTCCCAAGCTTTCTTT. This encodes CATRQGSQAFF.

The gene calls are TRBV6-5 and TRBJ2-1; D is unclear. The CDR3 is 14 amino acids. V lost 2 bases, J lost 0 bases, and 5 bases lay in between. Germline V gene lookup returns CDR1 MNHEY and CDR2 SVGAGI. This CDR3 reads CASSYLSSYNEQFF. The CDR3 nucleotides read TGTGCCAGCAGTTACCTGAGCTCCTACAATGAGCAGTTCTTC.

The chain links TRBV2 to TRBJ2-1; the match to TRBD2 covers 10 bases. Germline lookup yields CDR1 SNHLY and CDR2 FYNNEI. The trim removed 6 bases at V and 13 bases at J, leaving 12 bases unmatched. This CDR3 has 14 residues. The chain's CDR3 is CASSDLTSGVDQFF. In DNA form, the CDR3 reads TGTGCCAGCAGCGATCTAACTAGCGGGGTCGATCAGTTCTTC.

This chain uses TRBV29-1 with TRBJ2-3; TRBD2 agrees at 7 bases. The CDR3 sequence is 14 residues long. CDR1 SQVTM and CDR2 ANQGSEA come from the germline V gene. The CDR3 loop reads CGPSRAGGTDTQYF. The CDR3 bases are TGCGGTCCTAGCAGGGCGGGAGGCACAGATACGCAGTATTTT.

This chain joins TRBV12-5 and TRBJ2-2; maybe TRBD2 (5 bases). V lost 4 bases to trimming and J lost 6 bases, with 18 bases between them. CDR1 is LGHNT, CDR2 FRNRAP, per germline. CDR3 size: 16 residues. CDR3 nucleotides: TGTGCTAGTGGTTACCTGAGCGGAACCTACGCCGGGGAGCTGTTTTTT. Encoded protein: CASGYLSGTYAGELFF.

This sequence joins TRBV6-6 and TRBJ1-5; the D gene is possibly TRBD1 (6 bases). Trimming took off 4 bases at V and 5 bases at J, with 9 bases between the two ends. Germline V CDR1 and CDR2: MNHNY, SVGAGI (reference sequence). This CDR3 region has 13 residues. CDR3 DNA sequence: TGTGCCAGCAGTTTAAACAGGGATCAGCCCCAGCATTTT. Translation gives CASSLNRDQPQHF.

CDR3 residues: CASSIGRGSSYNEQFF. The DNA for the CDR3 is TGTGCCAGTAGTATAGGGCGCGGGAGCTCCTACAATGAGCAGTTCTTC. This rearrangement joins TRBV19 to TRBJ2-1; TRBD2 agrees at 7 bases. The CDR3 sequence is 16 residues long. Trimming at V came to 1 base and at J to 0 bases, leaving 3 bases not matched to a gene. Germline loops: CDR1 LNHDA, CDR2 SQIVND (reference sequence).

The rearrangement joins TRBV6-5 to TRBJ2-7; 7 bases map to TRBD1. The V segment lost 6 bases and the J segment 3 bases; nucleotides outside the gene matches: 5. This CDR3 has 13 amino acids. Germline values: CDR1 MNHEY, CDR2 SVGAGI. The CDR3 protein is CASRATGVYEQYF. CDR3 DNA sequence: TGTGCCAGCAGGGCCACAGGGGTCTACGAGCAGTACTTC.

The chain is built from TRBV28 and TRBJ1-1, with TRBD1 as a possible D gene (5 bases). CDR1 is MDHEN and CDR2 is SYDVKM in the germline V gene. The CDR3 length is 13 residues. Trimming cost V 5 bases and J 14 bases, with 21 bases left between them. CDR3 nucleotides: TGTGCCAGCAGTCCGGACAAGACGAGAAGTGAATTCTTT. This translates into CASSPDKTRSEFF.

The chain combines TRBV5-1 with TRBJ2-2; the D is unclear. Looked up from germline, CDR1 is SGHRS and CDR2 is YFSETQ. This CDR3 is 14 amino acids long. V gave up 1 base and J gave up 4 bases, with 8 bases separating them. The CDR3 DNA reads TGCGCCAGCAGCTTGATAGAATCCACCGGGGAGCTGTTTTTT. As protein: CASSLIESTGELFF. Variable domain in full (rest from reference TRBV5-1 and TRBJ2-2): KAGVTQTPRYLIKTRGQQVTLSCSPISGHRSVSWYQQTPGQGLQFLFEYFSETQRNKGNFPGRFSGRQFSNSRSEMNVSTLELGDSALYLCASSLIESTGELFFGEGSRLTVL.

CDR3 in amino acids: CASSLGQGRDTQYF. CDR3 coding DNA: TGTGCCAGCAGCTTAGGCCAGGGGAGAGATACGCAGTATTTT. This sequence joins TRBV7-9 and TRBJ2-3; D might be TRBD1 (6 bases). The CDR3 covers 14 residues. Germline CDR1 is SEHNR and CDR2 is FQNEAQ (reference sequence). V was cut by 1 base and J by 5 bases, with 10 bases left in between. Using reference TRBV7-9 and TRBJ2-3 for the parts outside the CDR3, the full variable domain is DTGVSQNPRHKITKRGQNVTFRCDPISEHNRLYWYRQTLGQGPEFLTYFQNEAQLEKSRLLSDRFSAERPKGSFSTLEIQRTEQGDSAMYLCASSLGQGRDTQYFGPGTRLTVL.

V usage is TRBV5-1 and J usage is TRBJ1-1; the match to TRBD1 covers 7 bases. V dropped 4 bases and J dropped 1; count of bases not matched to a gene: 10. CDR1 is SGHRS and CDR2 is YFSETQ in the germline V gene. This CDR3 has 16 residues. CDR3: CASSGGGGGPNTEAFF. The CDR3 DNA is TGCGCCAGCAGCGGGGGAGGAGGGGGCCCGAACACTGAAGCTTTCTTT.

V usage is TRBV4-1 and J usage is TRBJ1-5; D is ambiguous. Per germline, CDR1 MGHRA and CDR2 YSYEKL. There are 13 residues in the CDR3. V lost 0 bases and J lost 7, with 7 bases in between. CDR3 sequence: CASSQDGVQPQHF. The CDR3, as DNA: TGCGCCAGCAGCCAAGATGGAGTCCAGCCCCAGCATTTT.

The chain links TRBV9 to TRBJ2-3; 10 bases line up with TRBD2. CDR1 is SGDLS and CDR2 is YYNGEE in the germline V gene. Losses at the gene ends were 4 bases for V and 5 bases for J; bases not matched to a gene: 13. The CDR3 sequence is 17 residues long. In DNA, the CDR3 is TGTGCCAGCAGCATCCAGACTAGCGGGCGGGGGGAAGATACGCAGTATTTT. It translates to CASSIQTSGRGEDTQYF.

The CDR3 protein is CASSRGDRGISNQPQHF. DNA of the CDR3: TGTGCCAGTAGTAGGGGCGACAGGGGAATTAGCAATCAGCCCCAGCATTTT. The chain recombines TRBV19 with TRBJ1-5, with 8 bases that match TRBD1. Trimming at V came to 4 bases and at J to 0 bases, leaving 8 bases not matched to a gene. The CDR3 contains 17 residues. Germline CDR1 reads LNHDA; CDR2 reads SQIVND (reference sequence).

Turning to this clone: The same CDR3 can be traced to other DNA sequences in this sample. The CDR3 protein is CASSLAGSSYNEQFF. CDR3 nucleotide sequence: TGTGCCAGCAGTCTAGCCGGAAGCTCCTACAATGAGCAGTTCTTC. This rearrangement joins TRBV6-5 to TRBJ2-1, with D maybe TRBD2 (5 bases). The CDR3 totals 15 residues. The V gene's germline CDR1 is MNHEY and CDR2 SVGAGI. V lost 5 bases, J lost 0 bases, and 11 bases lay in between.

The CDR3 DNA follows: TGTGCCAGCAGCTTCGGTCTAGCGTTGGCGGATGAGCAGTTCTTC. Its translation: CASSFGLALADEQFF. V and J are TRBV11-3 and TRBJ2-1; D possibly corresponds to TRBD2 (6 bases). This CDR3 has 15 amino acids. The germline gives CDR1 SGHNT, CDR2 YENEEA. V was clipped by 3 bases and J by 8 bases, with 17 bases between them.

This chain uses TRBV5-5 with TRBJ2-5, with 11 bases fitting TRBD1. V gave up 4 bases and J gave up 4 bases; unmatched junction bases: 6. This CDR3 has 15 amino acids. In germline, CDR1 is SGHKS, CDR2 YYEKEE (reference sequence). The CDR3 DNA reads TGTGCCAGCAGCGTACCGGGACAGGGGGGAGAGACCCAGTACTTC. This translates into CASSVPGQGGETQYF.

The chain joins TRBV6-4 to TRBJ1-1; 9 nucleotides line up with TRBD1. Unmatched junction bases numbered 5, after V lost 7 bases and J lost 2 bases. The CDR3 has 14 residues. CDR1 is MRHNA, CDR2 SNTAGT, per germline. CDR3 in DNA: TGTGCCAGCAAGGGACAGGGCAGAAACACTGAAGCTTTCTTT. As protein: CASKGQGRNTEAFF.

This clone was seen a few times. The chain uses TRBV12-3 or TRBV12-4 and TRBJ1-1, with D maybe TRBD1 (5 bases). The V end was cut by 7 bases, the J end by 5 bases, with 11 bases between. There are 12 residues in the CDR3. Written as DNA, the CDR3 is TGTGCCAGCACCTTGGGGGGAACTGAAGCTTTCTTT. This codes for CASTLGGTEAFF.

In its sample, this clone was seen once. The chain employs TRBV2 and TRBJ2-3; 14 bases are shared with TRBD2. V was clipped by 7 bases and J by 3 bases; unmatched bases: 3. CDR3 size: 15 residues. CDR1 and CDR2 (germline): SNHLY, FYNNEI. The CDR3 loop is CASIGTSGRTDTQYF. Here the CDR3 DNA reads TGTGCCAGCATTGGGACTAGCGGGAGAACAGATACGCAGTATTTT.

This sequence joins TRBV18 and TRBJ2-5, with 11 bases identical to TRBD1. CDR1 and CDR2 from the germline V gene are KGHSH and LQKENI. With 2 bases clipped from V and 3 bases from J, the junction kept 2 bases outside the gene matches. This CDR3 spans 15 amino acids. The CDR3 sequence: CASSPGTGGEETQYF. CDR3 sequence (DNA): TGTGCCAGCTCACCAGGGACAGGGGGAGAAGAGACCCAGTACTTC.

The chain combines TRBV18 with TRBJ2-7; maybe TRBD2 (6 bases). V was cut by 2 bases and J by 2 bases, with 16 bases left in between. CDR1 is KGHSH, CDR2 LQKENI, per germline. The CDR3 spans 16 residues. The CDR3 bases are TGTGCCAGCTCACCAGGTTTGACTAGTTCAGCCTACGAGCAGTACTTC. This gives the protein CASSPGLTSSAYEQYF.

This clone was recorded a few times. This sequence joins TRBV6-5 and TRBJ1-6; D unresolved. The V gene lost 6 bases and the J gene lost 6 bases, with 9 bases spanning the gap. The CDR3 sequence is 13 residues long. The germline CDR1 and CDR2 sequences are MNHEY and SVGAGI. The CDR3 DNA follows: TGTGCCAGCAGGCCGAGTGGTAATTCACCCCTCCACTTT. This gives the protein CASRPSGNSPLHF.